This T cell receptor (beta chain) originates from a study of identical twins. The CDR3 has 15 amino acids. V gave up 0 bases and J gave up 4 bases, with 13 bases separating them. CDR1 and CDR2 from the germline V gene are SGHRS and YFSETQ. TCRdb reprocessed the 5' RACE reads via MiXCR and lists one record per CDR3 protein. The repertoire holds roughly 200,000 distinct CDR3 sequences, with roughly 15% as singletons. This clonotype was seen a few times. The same sample was also studied in work on T cells expressing NK-cell markers.

The sequenced sample consisted of CD8+ T cells sorted from blood. The TCR comes from a woman between 18 and 30 years old in good health. V usage is TRBV5-1 and J usage is TRBJ1-1; no firm D call. CDR3 sequence (DNA): TGCGCCAGCAGCTTGGTTTCGGGCTTCGCCACTGAAGCTTTCTTT. Its protein is CASSLVSGFATEAFF.